A single sample gave rise to the 21 T cell receptor beta chains below, sequenced in a study of shared clonotypes between healthy human individuals. Naive CD8 isolation took CD45RO-negative cells positively selected for CCR7 and excluded terminally differentiated effector memory CD45RA+ cells. The method was immunoSEQ multiplex PCR; TCRdb's version includes in-frame clones alone and lacks a portion of them. The table includes about 2.2 million clones, roughly 91% detected once. Sequences were obtained from naive CD8+ T cells from PBMCs. Receptors originate from a man aged 18 to 29 in good health. Some clones in this sample may be carry-over from other donors' samples.

The chain carries TRBV7-9 and TRBJ2-1; 7 bases align to TRBD1. CDR1 SEHNR and CDR2 FQNEAQ come from the germline V gene (reference sequence). Germline trimming cut 5 bases from V and 1 base from J; bases unmatched to any gene: 11. The CDR3 has 17 amino acids. The CDR3: CASSPRYRGNSYNEQFF. In DNA, the CDR3 is TGTGCCAGCAGCCCAAGGTACAGGGGCAATTCCTACAATGAGCAGTTCTTC.

This chain links TRBV15 with TRBJ1-4; D is undetermined. In germline, CDR1 is LNHNV, CDR2 YYDKDF (reference sequence). With 3 bases removed from V and 7 bases from J, the gap between germline ends came to 18 bases. The CDR3 spans 16 residues. CDR3 in DNA: TGTGCCACCAGCAGCCCATCCAGTCGCTTCGGTGAAAAACTGTTTTTT. Amino acid sequence: CATSSPSSRFGEKLFF.

This clone was counted once. The rearrangement uses TRBV15 and TRBJ2-5, with D maybe TRBD1 (7 bases). CDR3 length: 16 residues. The V end lost 0 bases, the J end lost 0 bases, and 11 bases lay between the germline ends. Germline CDR1 reads LNHNV; CDR2 reads YYDKDF (reference sequence). The CDR3 protein is CATSREGGQNQETQYF. Here the CDR3 DNA reads TGTGCCACCAGCAGAGAGGGGGGACAGAACCAAGAGACCCAGTACTTC.

V is TRBV6-1 and J is TRBJ1-4; possibly TRBD1 for D (6 bases). The CDR3 is made up of 16 amino acids. The germline V gene has CDR1 MNHNS and CDR2 SASEGT. The germline V and J ends were trimmed by 0 bases and 8 bases, with 16 bases remaining between them. CDR3 nucleotides: TGTGCCAGCAGTGAAGCGACGGACAGAATGGGAGAAAAACTGTTTTTT. Its translation is CASSEATDRMGEKLFF.

This rearrangement joins TRBV29-1 to TRBJ2-1, with D perhaps TRBD1 or TRBD2 (5 bases each). The V gene lost 5 bases and the J gene lost 9 bases, with 8 bases spanning the gap. Germline V gives CDR1 SQVTM, CDR2 ANQGSEA. This CDR3 is built from 10 residues. CDR3 sequence: CSVSGREQFF. The CDR3 nucleotides read TGCAGCGTTTCGGGGCGTGAGCAGTTCTTC.

The chain employs TRBV6-6 and TRBJ2-3; weak D call: TRBD2 (5 bases). Germline CDR1 MNHNY, CDR2 SVGAGI (reference sequence). The CDR3 covers 13 residues. Trimming shortened V by 5 bases and J by 6 bases, and 12 bases separated the two germline ends. In nucleotides, the CDR3 is TGTGCCAGCAGTCCCTCGGGGTGGGATACGCAGTATTTT. This translates into CASSPSGWDTQYF.

V is TRBV6-5 and J is TRBJ1-5; D gene ambiguous. This CDR3 contains 14 residues. V shed 2 bases and J shed 0 bases, with 5 bases lying between them. CDR1 is MNHEY, CDR2 SVGAGI, per germline. CDR3 DNA: TGTGCCAGCAGTTACGAGGTTAGCAATCAGCCCCAGCATTTT. Its translation is CASSYEVSNQPQHF.

This chain joins TRBV5-6 and TRBJ1-5, with a weak D call TRBD1 (5 bases). CDR1 SGHDT and CDR2 YYEEEE come from the germline V gene. There are 15 residues in the CDR3. V lost 4 bases and J 3 bases, leaving 14 bases between the germline ends. DNA for the CDR3: TGTGCCAGCAGCGCCGCCCCGGGGGTCAATCAGCCCCAGCATTTT. Encoded protein: CASSAAPGVNQPQHF. Full variable domain (outside the CDR3, taken from reference TRBV5-6 and TRBJ1-5): DAGVTQSPTHLIKTRGQQVTLRCSPKSGHDTVSWYQQALGQGPQFIFQYYEEEERQRGNFPDRFSGHQFPNYSSELNVNALLLGDSALYLCASSAAPGVNQPQHFGDGTRLSIL.

The chain employs TRBV4-3 and TRBJ2-7; the match to TRBD1 covers 7 bases. CDR3 length: 14 amino acids. Trimming removed 0 bases from V and 5 bases from J; junction bases left unmatched: 4. CDR1 is LGHNA and CDR2 is YSLEER in the germline V gene. The CDR3 nucleotides read TGCGCCAGCAGCCAAGAGTACAGGGGCGACGAGCAGTACTTC. It translates to CASSQEYRGDEQYF.

The V gene is TRBV4-1, the J gene TRBJ2-5, with D possibly matching TRBD2 (5 bases). The CDR3 contains 17 residues. Germline V gene lookup returns CDR1 MGHRA and CDR2 YSYEKL. Trimming removed 3 bases at V and 5 bases at J, with 22 bases between. The CDR3 here is CASSQRVRETSMETQYF. As DNA, the CDR3 is TGCGCCAGCAGCCAGAGAGTGAGGGAAACCTCAATGGAGACCCAGTACTTC.

Comments on this clone: Other nucleotide sequences from this sample produce the same CDR3. V gene TRBV9 combines with J gene TRBJ2-7; D gene ambiguous. CDR3 length equals 13 residues. Germline V gene lookup returns CDR1 SGDLS and CDR2 YYNGEE. V gave up 3 bases and J gave up 2 bases, with 9 bases separating them. In DNA form, the CDR3 reads TGTGCCAGCAGCGGGGGATTGACCTACGAGCAGTACTTC. Protein product: CASSGGLTYEQYF.

This chain connects TRBV7-2 to TRBJ2-7; TRBD1 agrees at 10 bases. The CDR3 consists of 15 residues. V lost 2 bases and J lost 1; bases outside the gene matches: 2. Germline CDR1 SGHTA, CDR2 FQGNSA. The CDR3 DNA reads as TGTGCCAGCAGCTTATTGGGACAGGGGTCCTACGAGCAGTACTTC. This gives the protein CASSLLGQGSYEQYF.

DNA for the CDR3: TGTGCCAGCAGTTTCAACGGGCTAGGGGACACTGAAGCTTTCTTT. Residues: CASSFNGLGDTEAFF. The genes are TRBV13 and TRBJ1-1; maybe TRBD1 (5 bases). V was cut by 6 bases and J by 3 bases, with 17 bases left in between. Germline V gives CDR1 PRHDT, CDR2 FYEKMQ (reference sequence). This CDR3 region has 15 residues.

The chain carries TRBV10-3 and TRBJ2-7, with 14 nucleotides matching TRBD2. This CDR3 region has 20 residues. Germline V gene data show CDR1 as ENHRY and CDR2 as SYGVKD. With V trimmed by 0 bases and J by 1 base, 11 bases remained unmatched. The CDR3 DNA reads as TGTGCCATCAGTGAGTCGACTCGACTAGCGGGAGGGCCGGTATCCTACGAGCAGTACTTC. Translated: CAISESTRLAGGPVSYEQYF.

The CDR3 nucleotides read TGTGCCAGCAGGGACAGGGGAGGAACTGAAGCTTTCTTT. This codes for CASRDRGGTEAFF. V and J are TRBV6-1 and TRBJ1-1; 9 bases align to TRBD1. The CDR3 has 13 residues. Germline loops: CDR1 MNHNS, CDR2 SASEGT. After removal of 6 bases from V and 5 bases from J, the junction contained 4 bases not matched to a gene.

This chain joins TRBV6-6 and TRBJ1-1, with a possible D match to TRBD1 (5 bases). Germline V gene sequence: CDR1 MNHNY, CDR2 SVGAGI (reference sequence). Trimming removed 2 bases from V and 6 bases from J, with 16 bases in between. This CDR3 has 15 residues. Here the CDR3 DNA reads TGTGCCAGCAGTTACCTCGGACATTCGGCCGCTGAAGCTTTCTTT. Translation: CASSYLGHSAAEAFF.

Worth noting for this clone: At the DNA level, this CDR3 is encoded by other sequences in the same sample as well. This chain connects TRBV7-9 to TRBJ2-5, with 7 bases that match TRBD1. CDR3 length equals 13 residues. Germline values: CDR1 SEHNR, CDR2 FQNEAQ (reference sequence). The J segment lost 1 base and the V segment lost 5 bases, leaving 1 base of the junction unmatched. The CDR3 bases are TGTGCCAGCAGCCGACAGGGCCAAGAGACCCAGTACTTC. Translating it yields CASSRQGQETQYF.

This clone has a handful of counts. The gene calls are TRBV2 and TRBJ1-1; D remains ambiguous. V lost 7 bases, J lost 3 bases, and 9 bases lay in between. Germline loops: CDR1 SNHLY, CDR2 FYNNEI. The CDR3 spans 12 residues. This CDR3 reads CASTPGYTEAFF. In nucleotides, the CDR3 is TGTGCCAGCACCCCGGGCTACACTGAAGCTTTCTTT.

The CDR3 DNA is TGCGCCAGCAGCTTGGGGAGGGGGCCCTCTCCGCGAACCGCGAATGAGCAGTTCTTC. Protein: CASSLGRGPSPRTANEQFF. This rearrangement joins TRBV5-1 to TRBJ2-1, with a tentative D call TRBD1 (7 bases). The CDR3 length is 19 residues. The V end lost 0 bases, the J end lost 7 bases, and 26 bases lay between the germline ends. Looked up from germline, CDR1 is SGHRS and CDR2 is YFSETQ.

The sample holds one count of this clone. The chain recombines TRBV2 with TRBJ2-6; no firm D call. This CDR3 comprises 13 residues. V dropped 5 bases and J dropped 0 bases, with 2 bases sitting between them. Germline V gives CDR1 SNHLY, CDR2 FYNNEI. The CDR3 here is CASSSSGANVLTF. The CDR3 DNA is TGTGCCAGCAGTAGCTCTGGGGCCAACGTCCTGACTTTC. Using reference TRBV2 and TRBJ2-6 for the parts outside the CDR3, the full variable domain is EPEVTQTPSHQVTQMGQEVILRCVPISNHLYFYWYRQILGQKVEFLVSFYNNEISEKSEIFDDQFSVERPDGSNFTLKIRSTKLEDSAMYFCASSSSGANVLTFGAGSRLTVL.

The chain employs TRBV19 and TRBJ2-1; D gene ambiguous. The V end lost 1 base, the J end lost 8 bases, and 9 bases lay between the germline ends. The germline V gene encodes CDR1 LNHDA and CDR2 SQIVND (reference sequence). This CDR3 is built from 13 residues. This CDR3 reads CASSIVGAHEQFF. The CDR3, as DNA: TGTGCCAGTAGTATAGTCGGCGCCCATGAGCAGTTCTTC.